The 19 T cell receptor beta chains in this list originate from one sample, sequenced in a study of Ad26.COV2.S vaccination and SARS-CoV-2 variants. Treatment noted: around 19 received Ad26.COV2.S at low or high dose, single or two shots; 5 received placebo; per-sample allocation not given. After the first vaccine or placebo injection, samples were drawn on day 63. Data came from immunoSEQ multiplex PCR; TCRdb stores just in-frame clones and leaves some out. The sample records 300,000 to 500,000 clones, 70% to 90% being singletons. Sample: peripheral blood, taken in a trial of Ad26.COV2.S vaccine versus placebo. The receptor set was obtained from a person between 18 and 59 years old who received the Ad26.COV2.S COVID-19 vaccine or a placebo.

The CDR3 loop is CAINDPGQGNYGYTF. The DNA of the CDR3 is TGTGCCATCAACGATCCGGGACAGGGTAACTATGGCTACACCTTC. The chain recombines TRBV10-3 with TRBJ1-2, with TRBD1 matching 9 bases. V trimming: 7 bases; J trimming: 1 base; junction bases outside the gene matches: 7. The germline V gene encodes CDR1 ENHRY and CDR2 SYGVKD. The length of the CDR3 is 15 residues.

This clone was detected once. V and J are TRBV5-1 and TRBJ2-1, with unresolved D. CDR3 size: 13 residues. CDR1 and CDR2 from the germline V gene are SGHRS and YFSETQ. V was cut by 0 bases and J by 5 bases, with 6 bases left in between. The CDR3 sequence: CASSLAPHNEQFF. CDR3 sequence (DNA): TGCGCCAGCAGCTTGGCTCCACACAATGAGCAGTTCTTC.

In the case of this clone: The sample contains more than one DNA sequence encoding this CDR3. This chain connects TRBV18 to TRBJ2-1; the D call may be TRBD1 or TRBD2 (5 bases each). The V and J ends lost 3 bases and 8 bases respectively, with 5 bases between them. CDR1 KGHSH and CDR2 LQKENI come from the germline V gene. The CDR3 is 11 residues long. CDR3 amino acids: CASSPGDEQFF. CDR3 bases: TGTGCCAGCTCACCGGGGGATGAGCAGTTCTTC.

The chain joins TRBV27 to TRBJ1-1; D is undetermined. The V end was cut by 8 bases, the J end by 1 base, with 17 bases between. There are 15 residues in the CDR3. The germline CDR1 and CDR2 sequences are MNHEY and SMNVEV (reference sequence). The CDR3 sequence is CASCPVGSWNTEAFF. The DNA for the CDR3 is TGTGCCAGCTGTCCGGTGGGCAGTTGGAACACTGAAGCTTTCTTT.

The rearrangement uses TRBV2 and TRBJ1-4; D possibly corresponds to TRBD1 (5 bases). Germline V gene lookup returns CDR1 SNHLY and CDR2 FYNNEI. V shed 8 bases and J shed 10 bases, with 14 bases lying between them. CDR3 length: 12 amino acids. This CDR3 reads CASGAGSGKLFF. The CDR3 nucleotides read TGTGCCAGCGGGGCGGGGTCCGGAAAACTGTTTTTT.

This chain uses TRBV27 with TRBJ2-1; TRBD2 is a possible D gene (7 bases). CDR1 is MNHEY and CDR2 is SMNVEV in the germline V gene (reference sequence). The CDR3 has 16 amino acids. Trimming shortened V by 2 bases and J by 2 bases, and 13 bases separated the two germline ends. CDR3 sequence: CASSLRAGGPYNEQFF. The CDR3, as DNA: TGTGCCAGCAGTTTACGGGCCGGGGGGCCCTACAATGAGCAGTTCTTC.

As regards this clone: The same CDR3 arises from other DNA sequences in this sample as well. The V and J genes are TRBV4-3 and TRBJ1-5; D remains unclear. Germline CDR1 LGHNA, CDR2 YSLEER. The CDR3 runs to 13 residues. Deletions cut 0 bases from V and 7 bases from J, with 7 bases between. This CDR3 is CASSQDFGQPQHF. CDR3 nucleotides: TGCGCCAGCAGCCAAGATTTTGGCCAGCCCCAGCATTTT.

The chain has TRBV7-9 and TRBJ1-2; D gene uncertain. Germline V CDR1 and CDR2: SEHNR, FQNEAQ (reference sequence). CDR3 length: 18 amino acids. V lost 5 bases to trimming and J lost 0 bases, with 22 bases between them. CDR3 amino acids: CASSHPTAHLDSNYGYTF. The DNA of the CDR3 is TGTGCCAGCAGCCACCCAACGGCACACCTCGACTCTAACTATGGCTACACCTTC.

V and J are TRBV19 and TRBJ2-3, with 7 bases that match TRBD2. Trimming cost V 4 bases and J 3 bases; bases outside gene matches: 10. This CDR3 contains 16 residues. Germline CDR1 is LNHDA and CDR2 is SQIVND (reference sequence). The CDR3 nucleotides are TGTGCCAGTAGTAGCGCCTGGCGGGGGAGGACAGATACGCAGTATTTT. Amino acids: CASSSAWRGRTDTQYF.

The genes are TRBV5-1 and TRBJ2-3, with D tentatively TRBD1 or TRBD2 (5 bases each). The CDR3 sequence is 14 residues long. V lost 0 bases to trimming and J lost 2 bases, with 7 bases between them. Per germline, CDR1 SGHRS and CDR2 YFSETQ. The CDR3 DNA reads as TGCGCCAGCAGCTTGGGAGGGGACACAGATACGCAGTATTTT. Translated, it gives CASSLGGDTDTQYF.

This clone was seen a single time. This chain uses TRBV5-6 with TRBJ2-6; 9 nucleotides line up with TRBD1. Unmatched junction bases numbered 1, after V lost 1 base and J lost 2 bases. The germline V gene encodes CDR1 SGHDT and CDR2 YYEEEE. This CDR3 region has 16 residues. DNA for the CDR3: TGTGCCAGCAGCTTGAGGACAGGGGCTGGGGCCAACGTCCTGACTTTC. It yields the protein CASSLRTGAGANVLTF.

V and J are TRBV5-5 and TRBJ1-5; D uncertain. The germline V and J ends were trimmed by 0 bases and 5 bases, with 6 bases remaining between them. Germline CDR1 and CDR2: SGHKS and YYEKEE (reference sequence). This CDR3 is 13 amino acids long. CDR3 sequence (DNA): TGTGCCAGCAGCTTGGTACTTGATCAGCCCCAGCATTTT. Protein: CASSLVLDQPQHF.

V usage is TRBV19 and J usage is TRBJ1-1; 10 bases are shared with TRBD1. Per germline, CDR1 LNHDA and CDR2 SQIVND (reference sequence). V lost 6 bases and J lost 5; bases outside the gene matches: 6. The CDR3 consists of 14 residues. The CDR3 here is CASRRGQGNTEAFF. DNA for the CDR3: TGTGCCAGTAGGAGGGGACAGGGGAATACTGAAGCTTTCTTT.

The CDR3 nucleotides read TGTGCCAGCAGTTACCTGGGTGTTTGGGGCTACACCTTC. Protein: CASSYLGVWGYTF. This sequence joins TRBV6-2 or TRBV6-3 and TRBJ1-2, with D unclear. Germline V CDR1 and CDR2: MNHEY, SVGEGT. The CDR3 runs 13 residues. Trimming pared 2 bases from V and 8 bases from J, leaving 12 bases between.

V is TRBV6-5 and J is TRBJ1-2; 9 bases are shared with TRBD1. V was clipped by 5 bases and J by 8 bases; unmatched bases: 6. Per the germline V gene, CDR1 is MNHEY and CDR2 is SVGAGI. This CDR3 has 13 amino acids. DNA of the CDR3: TGTGCCAGCAGTCCCCGGGACAGGGCCGGCTACACCTTC. Its translation is CASSPRDRAGYTF.

This clone was counted a few times. This chain joins TRBV6-2 or TRBV6-3 and TRBJ2-7; 7 bases line up with TRBD1. Germline V CDR1 and CDR2: MNHEY, SVGEGT. The length of the CDR3 is 15 residues. V shed 5 bases and J 0 bases; nucleotides not matched to a gene: 7. CDR3 region: CASSRQGGDSYEQYF. CDR3 bases: TGTGCCAGCAGTCGACAGGGTGGTGACTCCTACGAGCAGTACTTC.

For the CDR3, the DNA is TGTGCCAGCTCACCACAGACCGGGACAGTGAACACTGAAGCTTTCTTT. Translated: CASSPQTGTVNTEAFF. The rearrangement joins TRBV18 to TRBJ1-1, with 7 nucleotides matching TRBD1. After removal of 1 base from V and 0 bases from J, the junction contained 5 bases not matched to a gene. The CDR3 length is 16 residues. CDR1 is KGHSH and CDR2 is LQKENI in the germline V gene.

Here the CDR3 reads CATSDPTGVGYTF. CDR3 bases: TGTGCCACCAGTGATCCGACAGGGGTTGGCTACACCTTC. This sequence joins TRBV24-1 and TRBJ1-2, with TRBD1 identical over 8 bases. In germline, CDR1 is KGHDR, CDR2 SFDVKD. The CDR3 consists of 13 residues. V was clipped by 3 bases and J by 7 bases; unmatched bases: 3.

V usage is TRBV6-2 or TRBV6-3 and J usage is TRBJ1-5, with D perhaps TRBD1 (6 bases). V was trimmed by 6 bases and J by 6 bases, leaving 9 bases between them. The CDR3 is 12 amino acids. Per the germline V gene, CDR1 is MNHEY and CDR2 is SVGEGT. CDR3 bases: TGTGCCAGCAGCCTAGGGGGTCAGCCCCAGCATTTT. Translation gives CASSLGGQPQHF.